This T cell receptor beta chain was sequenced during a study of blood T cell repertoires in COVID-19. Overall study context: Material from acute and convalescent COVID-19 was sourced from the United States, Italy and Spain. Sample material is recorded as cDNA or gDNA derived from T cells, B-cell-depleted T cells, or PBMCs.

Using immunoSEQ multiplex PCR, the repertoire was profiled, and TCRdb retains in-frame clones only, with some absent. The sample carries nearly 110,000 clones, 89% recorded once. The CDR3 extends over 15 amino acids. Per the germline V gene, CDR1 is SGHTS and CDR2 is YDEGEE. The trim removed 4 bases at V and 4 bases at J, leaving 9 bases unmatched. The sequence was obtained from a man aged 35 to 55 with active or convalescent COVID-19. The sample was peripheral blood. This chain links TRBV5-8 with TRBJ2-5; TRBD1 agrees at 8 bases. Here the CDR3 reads CASSRGQGTGETQYF. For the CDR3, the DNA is TGTGCCAGCAGCCGCGGACAGGGCACGGGAGAGACCCAGTACTTC.